Presented here are 3 T cell receptor beta chains from one specimen sequenced in a study of cytomegalovirus exposure and HLA in healthy donors. PCR involved 60 Vbeta and 13 Jbeta primers. Using immunoSEQ multiplex PCR, the repertoire was profiled, and TCRdb retains in-frame clones only, with some absent. The sample holds 150,000 to 200,000 clones. The sample comprised PBMCs. These receptors all come from a woman between 18 and 29 years old in good health and CMV-seropositive.

The chain employs TRBV6-5 and TRBJ1-4, with D hard to call. Germline V gene data show CDR1 as MNHEY and CDR2 as SVGAGI. This CDR3 has 12 amino acids. The V end was cut by 2 bases, the J end by 7 bases, with 5 bases between. The CDR3 loop reads CASSYEGEKLFF. Here the CDR3 DNA reads TGTGCCAGCAGTTACGAGGGTGAAAAACTGTTTTTT.

V is TRBV5-6 and J is TRBJ1-2; D gene ambiguous. Looked up from germline, CDR1 is SGHDT and CDR2 is YYEEEE. CDR3 length equals 16 residues. The V end lost 1 base, the J end lost 2 bases, and 15 bases lay between the germline ends. The chain's CDR3 is CASSLFVGGPNYGYTF. For the CDR3, the DNA is TGTGCCAGCAGCTTGTTTGTTGGCGGGCCGAACTATGGCTACACCTTC.

The chain joins TRBV5-6 to TRBJ2-5; the match to TRBD1 covers 7 bases. The germline gives CDR1 SGHDT, CDR2 YYEEEE. The CDR3 is made up of 15 amino acids. V dropped 1 base and J dropped 4; count of bases not matched to a gene: 7. CDR3 nucleotide sequence: TGTGCCAGCAGCTTGTACAGGGGTGAACGAGAGACCCAGTACTTC. It yields the protein CASSLYRGERETQYF.